Following are 25 T cell receptor beta chains from one sample sequenced in a study of spatial heterogeneity in lung cancer. Time point denoted: sample taken at primary tumor resection. Their recognized antigens are unknown. Study-wide results and caveats: Intratumoral expanded alpha and beta TCR counts were found to track tumor mutation counts.

From the 5' RACE reads, TCRdb called clonotypes with MiXCR, one entry per CDR3 protein. The sample includes about 10,000 distinct CDR3 sequences, around half of them seen just once. The sample in question was lung tumor tissue, obtained at surgery. The receptors here all came from a female donor with early-stage non-small cell lung cancer.

The CDR3 nucleotides read TGTGCCAGCAGCTTGGGACAGCCGGGCTACTATGGCTACACCTTC. It specifies CASSLGQPGYYGYTF. The chain is built from TRBV5-8 and TRBJ1-2, with a possible D match to TRBD1 (5 bases). The germline gives CDR1 SGHTS, CDR2 YDEGEE. The V end was cut by 0 bases, the J end by 3 bases, with 12 bases between. The CDR3 extends over 15 amino acids.

This clonotype showed up just a few times. This chain joins TRBV7-2 and TRBJ2-3; TRBD1 is a possible D gene (7 bases). CDR3 length: 14 amino acids. Trimming left V 11 bases short and J 6 bases short, with 21 bases between. Germline CDR1 and CDR2: SGHTA and FQGNSA. This CDR3 is CAEGGRTGGDTQYF. DNA for the CDR3: TGTGCCGAAGGGGGGCGGACAGGAGGCGATACGCAGTATTTT. The full variable domain, its missing parts supplied by reference TRBV7-2 and TRBJ2-3, is GAGVSQSPSNKVTEKGKDVELRCDPISGHTALYWYRQSLGQGLEFLIYFQGNSAPDKSGLPSDRFSAERTGGSVSTLTIQRTQQEDSAVYLCAEGGRTGGDTQYFGPGTRLTVL.

This clonotype is a singleton in its sample. CDR3 sequence: CASSYLGVRLANVLTF. The CDR3, as DNA: TGTGCCAGCAGTTACCTCGGAGTCAGGTTGGCCAACGTCCTGACTTTC. This chain connects TRBV6-5 to TRBJ2-6; D gene unclear. Trimming took 2 bases from V and 6 from J, leaving 14 bases between them. This CDR3 is 16 amino acids long. Germline CDR1 is MNHEY and CDR2 is SVGAGI.

This sequence joins TRBV27 and TRBJ2-5, with 11 nucleotides matching TRBD1. Losses at the gene ends were 5 bases for V and 5 bases for J; bases not matched to a gene: 1. This CDR3 has 13 residues. The germline V gene has CDR1 MNHEY and CDR2 SMNVEV (reference sequence). The CDR3 here is CASSGQGAETQYF. CDR3 nucleotide sequence: TGTGCCAGCAGTGGACAGGGGGCGGAGACCCAGTACTTC.

This CDR3 is CASSQGSLRRGGRDTQYF. The CDR3 coding sequence is TGCGCCAGCAGCCAAGGAAGCCTAAGGCGGGGGGGAAGAGATACGCAGTATTTT. The chain is built from TRBV4-1 and TRBJ2-3; TRBD2 matches 9 bases. The CDR3 has 18 amino acids. Trimming removed 1 base from V and 5 bases from J; junction bases left unmatched: 13. Germline V gene data show CDR1 as MGHRA and CDR2 as YSYEKL.

The rearrangement links TRBV7-2 to TRBJ1-2, with no clear D. Trimming shortened V by 5 bases and J by 3 bases, and 13 bases separated the two germline ends. The CDR3 sequence is 14 residues long. CDR1 is SGHTA and CDR2 is FQGNSA in the germline V gene. CDR3 DNA sequence: TGTGCCAGCAGCGTCATGCTTGGTGACTATGGCTACACCTTC. Amino acids: CASSVMLGDYGYTF.

DNA of the CDR3: TGCGCCAGCAGCAGTCGGGACGGTAAAAACATTCAGTACTTC. It specifies CASSSRDGKNIQYF. The rearrangement uses TRBV5-1 and TRBJ2-4; perhaps D is TRBD1 or TRBD2 (5 bases each). V dropped 4 bases and J dropped 4 bases, with 12 bases sitting between them. The germline CDR1 and CDR2 sequences are SGHRS and YFSETQ. This CDR3 spans 14 amino acids.

This clonotype was counted between two and nine times. The gene calls are TRBV11-2 and TRBJ2-5; perhaps TRBD1 as D (6 bases). Trimming removed 3 bases from V and 0 bases from J, with 14 bases in between. Germline values: CDR1 SGHAT, CDR2 FQNNGV. The CDR3 is 16 residues long. CDR3 bases: TGTGCCAGCAGCTTTCGGGGAAGGGGGTACCAAGAGACCCAGTACTTC. Its protein is CASSFRGRGYQETQYF.

The J gene is TRBJ2-5, the V gene TRBV6-1; maybe TRBD1 (5 bases). V lost 7 bases and J 1 base, leaving 16 bases between the germline ends. Germline V gives CDR1 MNHNS, CDR2 SASEGT. This CDR3 region has 15 residues. CDR3 residues: CASIPGRQLQETQYF. The CDR3 DNA sequence: TGTGCCAGCATCCCCGGGCGACAGCTCCAAGAGACCCAGTACTTC.

The chain links TRBV5-1 to TRBJ2-5; D is unclear. Germline CDR1 is SGHRS and CDR2 is YFSETQ. V gave up 4 bases and J gave up 1 base, with 8 bases separating them. The CDR3 runs to 13 residues. The CDR3 loop reads CASSASVQETQYF. The CDR3 bases are TGCGCCAGCAGCGCTTCAGTCCAAGAGACCCAGTACTTC.

The rearrangement joins TRBV7-2 to TRBJ2-4; possible D gene TRBD1, 5 bases. Germline V lookup: CDR1 SGHTA, CDR2 FQGNSA. CDR3 size: 10 residues. V was shortened by 5 bases and J by 13 bases, with 9 bases between the two germline ends. The CDR3 DNA reads TGTGCCAGCAGCGGTGACAGACAGTACTTC. This translates into CASSGDRQYF.

The rearrangement joins TRBV3-1 to TRBJ2-7; D ambiguous. With 1 base removed from V and 1 base from J, the gap between germline ends came to 11 bases. Germline V gene lookup returns CDR1 LGHDT and CDR2 YNNKEL (reference sequence). The CDR3 is made up of 15 amino acids. The CDR3 bases are TGTGCCAGCAGCCAAGCGCCAGATCTTTCCTACGAGCAGTACTTC. Protein sequence: CASSQAPDLSYEQYF.

Written as DNA, the CDR3 is TGTGCCAGCAGTCCCGGGACAGGGAGAGGCTACACCTTC. Amino acid sequence: CASSPGTGRGYTF. The chain carries TRBV28 and TRBJ1-2, with 9 nucleotides matching TRBD1. The CDR3 has 13 amino acids. With 5 bases clipped from V and 8 bases from J, the junction kept 6 bases outside the gene matches. Germline V gene lookup returns CDR1 MDHEN and CDR2 SYDVKM.

This chain uses TRBV20-1 with TRBJ1-1, with unresolved D. The ends were cut back, 5 bases at V and 11 bases at J, with 15 bases in the middle. Germline CDR1 and CDR2: DFQATT and SNEGSKA (reference sequence). CDR3 length equals 11 residues. CDR3 loop: CSAPGPLKAFF. CDR3 DNA: TGCAGTGCTCCTGGGCCCCTCAAGGCTTTCTTT.

The chain carries TRBV9 and TRBJ2-2; D might be TRBD2 (6 bases). Trimming removed 4 bases from V and 2 bases from J, with 15 bases in between. CDR1 and CDR2 (germline): SGDLS, YYNGEE. This CDR3 is built from 16 residues. CDR3 nucleotide sequence: TGTGCCAGCAGCTCATATGAAGCGGGTAACACCGGGGAGCTGTTTTTT. Amino acids: CASSSYEAGNTGELFF.

The V and J genes are TRBV20-1 and TRBJ2-3; 13 bases are shared with TRBD2. Germline V gene sequence: CDR1 DFQATT, CDR2 SNEGSKA (reference sequence). Losses at the gene ends were 6 bases for V and 6 bases for J; bases not matched to a gene: 12. The CDR3 is 16 amino acids. DNA for the CDR3: TGCAGTGCCCCGGGACGACTAGCGGGGGGATTGGATACGCAGTATTTT. It codes for CSAPGRLAGGLDTQYF.

The CDR3 region has the DNA TGCAGCGTCTCGGACAGAGGTTTCGATGGCTACACCTTC. Translation: CSVSDRGFDGYTF. The V gene is TRBV29-1, the J gene TRBJ1-2; perhaps TRBD1 as D (6 bases). Per the germline V gene, CDR1 is SQVTM and CDR2 is ANQGSEA. The CDR3 has 13 amino acids. V was trimmed by 6 bases and J by 6 bases, leaving 17 bases between them.

This clonotype appeared a single time. The V call is TRBV5-5, the J call TRBJ1-1; D unclear. The V gene's germline CDR1 is SGHKS and CDR2 YYEKEE (reference sequence). The CDR3 sequence is 13 residues long. Trimming stripped 1 base from V and 2 bases from J, with 6 bases between. As DNA, the CDR3 is TGTGCCAGCAGCTTGACTGGCAACACTGAAGCTTTCTTT. Protein: CASSLTGNTEAFF.

The chain combines TRBV5-1 with TRBJ1-1, with unresolved D. This CDR3 has 12 residues. Trimming stripped 8 bases from V and 3 bases from J, with 11 bases between. CDR1 is SGHRS, CDR2 YFSETQ, per germline. The chain's CDR3 is CASSGEYTEAFF. In nucleotides, the CDR3 is TGCGCCAGTTCTGGGGAGTACACTGAAGCTTTCTTT.

V is TRBV12-3 or TRBV12-4 and J is TRBJ1-4; 7 nucleotides align to TRBD1. The CDR3 sequence is 14 residues long. The junction had 7 bases not matched to a gene; V was cut back by 5 bases and J by 7 bases. CDR3 sequence (DNA): TGTGCCAGCAGTCCTGGGGGGACAGTTGAAAAACTGTTTTTT. Its protein product is CASSPGGTVEKLFF.

This chain joins TRBV7-2 and TRBJ2-3; 7 bases fit TRBD2. Trimming took 6 bases from V and 8 from J; bases not matched to a gene: 2. The CDR3 extends over 11 amino acids. CDR1 SGHTA and CDR2 FQGNSA come from the germline V gene. The CDR3 reads CASSRGVTQYF. DNA for the CDR3: TGTGCCAGCAGTCGGGGGGTTACGCAGTATTTT.

This clonotype is large. V is TRBV5-1 and J is TRBJ2-2, with D possibly TRBD1 on 5 matching bases. The CDR3 runs to 21 residues. Between the trimmed V and J ends, which lost 3 bases and 8 bases, there was a span of 35 bases. In germline, CDR1 is SGHRS, CDR2 YFSETQ. CDR3 sequence (DNA): TGCGCCAGCAGCTCCCTTAAGCCGGCAGGGCCTCTCACCAACCCAACAGGGGAGCTGTTTTTT. Residues: CASSSLKPAGPLTNPTGELFF.

The V and J genes are TRBV7-9 and TRBJ1-2; TRBD1 matches at 8 bases. The V segment lost 3 bases and the J segment 4 bases; nucleotides outside the gene matches: 10. CDR1 is SEHNR and CDR2 is FQNEAQ in the germline V gene (reference sequence). The CDR3 covers 16 residues. CDR3 region: CASSLTRTGRAYGYTF. The CDR3 DNA reads TGTGCCAGCAGCTTGACCCGGACAGGGAGGGCCTATGGCTACACCTTC.

J is TRBJ1-2 and V is TRBV29-1; 10 positions agree with TRBD1. Looked up from germline, CDR1 is SQVTM and CDR2 is ANQGSEA. This CDR3 region has 13 residues. V lost 7 bases, J lost 6 bases, and 8 bases stayed unmatched. Here the CDR3 reads CSGLGQGSDGYTF. As DNA, the CDR3 is TGCAGCGGTTTGGGACAGGGGAGCGATGGCTACACCTTC.

The sample holds a few counts of this clonotype. The V call is TRBV30, the J call TRBJ2-1, with TRBD1 matching 9 bases. Per germline, CDR1 GTSNPN and CDR2 SVGIG (reference sequence). The V and J ends lost 4 bases and 9 bases, in that order; junction bases with no gene match: 4. CDR3 length equals 12 residues. The CDR3 coding sequence is TGTGCCTGGAAAGGGACAGGGATTGAGCAGTTCTTC. Translated: CAWKGTGIEQFF.